These 14 T cell receptor beta chains were sequenced from one sample in a study of shared clonotypes between healthy human individuals. The assay was immunoSEQ multiplex PCR, and TCRdb's table has in-frame clones only and misses some. Of about 2.2 million clones detected, 93% appear once; the ten largest clones hold roughly 1.8%. Cells designated naive CD8 were CD45RO-negative and were positively selected for CCR7, with terminally differentiated effector memory CD45RA+ cells excluded. Specimen: naive CD8+ T cells from PBMCs. All receptors come from a man aged 18 to 29 in good health. Some clones in this sample may be carry-over from other donors' samples.

The rearrangement joins TRBV2 to TRBJ2-7, with a possible D match to TRBD1 (6 bases). The V gene's germline CDR1 is SNHLY and CDR2 FYNNEI. V lost 5 bases and J lost 0, with 14 bases in between. This CDR3 is 15 amino acids long. The CDR3 nucleotides are TGTGCCAGCAGTTTTACCCAGGGGAGCTCCTACGAGCAGTACTTC. Amino acids: CASSFTQGSSYEQYF.

The gene calls are TRBV28 and TRBJ2-2; D ambiguous. The CDR3 is 12 residues long. CDR1 is MDHEN and CDR2 is SYDVKM in the germline V gene. With 8 bases removed from V and 2 bases from J, the gap between germline ends came to 6 bases. The CDR3 spells CASQINTGELFF. CDR3 bases: TGTGCCAGCCAGATTAACACCGGGGAGCTGTTTTTT.

The V and J genes are TRBV28 and TRBJ2-7; D gene uncertain. The CDR3 runs to 12 residues. Germline CDR1 reads MDHEN; CDR2 reads SYDVKM. V lost 6 bases to trimming and J lost 2 bases, with 8 bases between them. CDR3 bases: TGTGCCAGCAGAAAAAGGGCCTACGAGCAGTACTTC. Translation gives CASRKRAYEQYF.

The J gene is TRBJ2-2, the V gene TRBV5-6, with unresolved D. This CDR3 spans 13 amino acids. Trimming left V 6 bases short and J 7 bases short, with 13 bases between. CDR1 SGHDT and CDR2 YYEEEE come from the germline V gene. This CDR3 reads CASNQETVGELFF. As DNA, the CDR3 is TGTGCCAGCAACCAGGAAACTGTCGGGGAGCTGTTTTTT. Combining the CDR3 with reference TRBV5-6 and TRBJ2-2 gives the whole variable domain DAGVTQSPTHLIKTRGQQVTLRCSPKSGHDTVSWYQQALGQGPQFIFQYYEEEERQRGNFPDRFSGHQFPNYSSELNVNALLLGDSALYLCASNQETVGELFFGEGSRLTVL.

The DNA for the CDR3 is TGCAGCGTGTCGGGGGGGAACTATGGCTACACCTTC. It specifies CSVSGGNYGYTF. The J gene is TRBJ1-2, the V gene TRBV29-1, with D maybe TRBD1 (5 bases). Germline V gene data show CDR1 as SQVTM and CDR2 as ANQGSEA. Trimming took off 6 bases at V and 2 bases at J, with 10 bases between the two ends. The CDR3 extends over 12 amino acids.

The chain employs TRBV6-5 and TRBJ2-7; D unresolved. Trimming took 6 bases from V and 5 from J, leaving 11 bases between them. The CDR3 is 12 residues long. Germline CDR1 MNHEY, CDR2 SVGAGI. CDR3 bases: TGTGCCAGCAGCGGGCCCTGGGACGAGCAGTACTTC. This codes for CASSGPWDEQYF.

The chain combines TRBV25-1 with TRBJ2-5, with D tentatively TRBD2 (5 bases). The ends were cut back, 1 base at V and 1 base at J, with 10 bases in the middle. The CDR3 is 15 residues long. Per germline, CDR1 MGHDK and CDR2 SYGVNS. The CDR3 coding sequence is TGTGCCAGCAGTGAATGGGAGCAAGTCCAAGAGACCCAGTACTTC. Its translation: CASSEWEQVQETQYF.

Comment on this clone: At the DNA level, this CDR3 is encoded by other sequences in the same sample as well. The V and J genes are TRBV7-2 and TRBJ2-3; 9 positions agree with TRBD2. This CDR3 comprises 15 residues. CDR1 is SGHTA, CDR2 FQGNSA, per germline. The trim removed 1 base at V and 4 bases at J, leaving 3 bases unmatched. The CDR3 DNA reads TGTGCCAGCAGCTTAGTAGCGGGAGTGGCAGATACGCAGTATTTT. Protein sequence: CASSLVAGVADTQYF.

The V call is TRBV9, the J call TRBJ2-1, with D uncertain. This CDR3 is 13 amino acids long. Germline CDR1 SGDLS, CDR2 YYNGEE. V dropped 4 bases and J dropped 7 bases, with 12 bases sitting between them. The CDR3 DNA reads TGTGCCAGCAGCCCACAAGATGGGAATGAGCAGTTCTTC. Protein product: CASSPQDGNEQFF.

Notes on this clone: Other DNA sequences of this sample code for an identical CDR3. This sequence joins TRBV18 and TRBJ2-1; 14 bases agree with TRBD2. CDR1 is KGHSH and CDR2 is LQKENI in the germline V gene. CDR3 size: 16 residues. V lost 2 bases and J lost 3; bases outside the gene matches: 0. For the CDR3, the DNA is TGTGCCAGCTCACCAGGGACTAGCGGGAGCTACAATGAGCAGTTCTTC. Translation: CASSPGTSGSYNEQFF.

The CDR3: CASSLSGRNSNQPQHF. CDR3 DNA: TGTGCCAGCAGCTTGTCGGGACGGAATAGCAATCAGCCCCAGCATTTT. This chain connects TRBV5-5 to TRBJ1-5; tentatively, D is TRBD1 (5 bases). The CDR3 extends over 16 amino acids. Germline values: CDR1 SGHKS, CDR2 YYEKEE (reference sequence). V lost 1 base and J lost 0, with 11 bases in between.

This clone was counted a single time. This chain uses TRBV28 with TRBJ1-1; D is possibly TRBD1 (5 bases). Trimming removed 4 bases at V and 0 bases at J, with 18 bases between. CDR1 and CDR2 (germline): MDHEN, SYDVKM. The CDR3 totals 17 residues. CDR3 DNA: TGTGCCAGCAGTTCCCGACTCAGGGATATCCTGAACACTGAAGCTTTCTTT. Translation gives CASSSRLRDILNTEAFF.

This chain links TRBV14 with TRBJ2-7; D is uncertain. The V gene's germline CDR1 is SGHDN and CDR2 FVKESK. The V end lost 5 bases, the J end lost 2 bases, and 13 bases lay between the germline ends. The length of the CDR3 is 14 residues. The CDR3 here is CASSGAYGPYEQYF. CDR3 bases: TGTGCCAGCAGCGGTGCTTATGGGCCCTACGAGCAGTACTTC.

The chain links TRBV15 to TRBJ2-2; D perhaps matches TRBD1 (5 bases). CDR1 is LNHNV and CDR2 is YYDKDF in the germline V gene (reference sequence). V was trimmed by 2 bases and J by 5 bases, leaving 9 bases between them. CDR3 length: 14 amino acids. The chain's CDR3 is CATSRRQGTGELFF. CDR3 DNA: TGTGCCACCAGCAGAAGGCAGGGTACCGGGGAGCTGTTTTTT.